The sequence of this T cell receptor beta chain was determined in a study of response to subunit inactivated influenza vaccine. V was shortened by 0 bases and J by 3 bases, with 15 bases between the two germline ends. Per the germline V gene, CDR1 is MNHEY and CDR2 is SVGAGI. The CDR3 is 16 amino acids. Whole-study results and caveats: Researchers suggested that each seasonal influenza vaccination recruits few new T cells.

TCRdb recomputed calls from the RT-PCR reads with MiXCR, one row per CDR3 protein. The data show about 520,000 distinct CDR3 sequences, about 25% seen once. A note on this clonotype: Its antigen is not known.

The rearrangement joins TRBV6-5 to TRBJ2-7, with no clear D. This clonotype was obtained from a man over 45 who received an inactivated influenza vaccine. The sample in question was CD4+ T cells sorted from PBMCs, obtained 5 days after vaccination. This chain's CDR3 is CASSYSTGSVGYEQYF. CDR3 DNA: TGTGCCAGCAGTTACTCGACGGGCAGTGTGGGCTACGAGCAGTACTTC.